This TCR beta chain was identified during a study of OX40 agonist ivuxolimab in advanced cancers. General study points: Both CD4+ and CD8+ T cell populations in blood had undergone clonal expansion by week 6 at 0.1 to 3.0 mg/kg.

About this clone: Its matching antigen is unknown.

Profiling relied on immunoSEQ multiplex PCR, and the TCRdb table lists in-frame clones only, not all of them. The profile covers some 19,000 clones, with 87% appearing a single time and roughly 17% taken by the ten largest. This receptor was identified in an adult with an advanced solid tumor such as melanoma, head and neck, liver or kidney cancer. Specimen: CD4+ or CD8+ T cells sorted from blood, collected in a trial of the OX40 agonist ivuxolimab.

As DNA, the CDR3 is TGTGCCAGCAGTTTTACAGGACAGTATAACTATGGCTACACCTTC. It yields the protein CASSFTGQYNYGYTF. The chain combines TRBV27 with TRBJ1-2; D might be TRBD1 (6 bases). This CDR3 contains 15 residues. Trimming pared 3 bases from V and 1 base from J, leaving 12 bases between. CDR1 is MNHEY and CDR2 is SMNVEV in the germline V gene (reference sequence).